Listed below are T cell receptor beta chains from one sample, sequenced in a study of blood T cell repertoires in COVID-19. The method was immunoSEQ multiplex PCR; TCRdb's version includes in-frame clones alone and lacks a portion of them. The sample has 250,000 to 300,000 clones, 88% seen once; the top ten hold around 0.9%. The sample consisted of PBMCs or T cells enriched from blood (not recorded which). The origin of the receptors is a woman aged 30 to 39 who had recovered from COVID-19. Both conserved end residues are part of each CDR3. The D gene is left open where the match is weak. Rows may omit the clone size; those that give it use once, few, many or a size class.

>TRBV27|.|TRBJ2-1|.
TGTGCCAGCAGTTTTAGGATTAGCGGTTCCTACAATGAGCAGTTCTTC
CASSFRISGSYNEQFF
>TRBV2|TRBD2|TRBJ2-1|.
TGTGCCAGCAGCCCGACCCCGGCTAGCGGATACAATGAGCAGTTCTTC
CASSPTPASGYNEQFF
>TRBV6-2/TRBV6-3|.|TRBJ2-1|.
TGTGCCAGCAGTTACTCGGGGGGGCCCTACAATGAGCAGTTCTTC
CASSYSGGPYNEQFF
>TRBV29-1|.|TRBJ2-7|.
TGCAGCGTAATTCCGGACCTCGCTTCAGACAGCTCCTACGAGCAGTACTTC
CSVIPDLASDSSYEQYF
>TRBV7-2|.|TRBJ2-7|.
TGTGCCAGCAGCTCGCGATACGAGCAGTACTTC
CASSSRYEQYF
>TRBV15|TRBD1|TRBJ2-3|once
TGTGCCACCAGCAGAGGCCCCGACAGGGGGCGAGATACGCAGTATTTT
CATSRGPDRGRDTQYF
>TRBV7-2|.|TRBJ1-2|few
TGTGCCAGCAGCTTCTCGGGGGGGAACTATGGCTACACCTTC
CASSFSGGNYGYTF
>TRBV3-1/TRBV3-2|TRBD1|TRBJ2-7|.
TGTGCCAGCAGCCGCCTTCCGGGACAGGGCCCTTACGAGCAGTACTTC
CASSRLPGQGPYEQYF
>TRBV28|TRBD1|TRBJ1-2|.
TGTGCCAGCAGTTTGGCGATCACGGGACAGGGGAACTATGGCTACACCTTC
CASSLAITGQGNYGYTF
>TRBV9|TRBD2|TRBJ2-5|.
TGTGCCAGCAGTCACAACTTGATGGCGGGAGAAGAGACCCAGTACTTC
CASSHNLMAGEETQYF